A single sample is the source of the 32 T cell receptor beta chains below, sequenced in a study of cytomegalovirus exposure and HLA in healthy donors. Primers for the PCR totalled 60 Vbeta and 13 Jbeta. TCRdb's copy holds only in-frame clones and misses some; the assay was immunoSEQ multiplex PCR. The sample yields about 60,000 clones, almost 75% seen once. The source material was PBMCs. All receptors derive from a man between 50 and 59 years old in good health and CMV-seronegative.

The chain has TRBV7-9 and TRBJ1-3, with D hard to call. CDR3 length: 16 amino acids. CDR1 and CDR2 (germline): SEHNR, FQNEAQ (reference sequence). Trimming stripped 5 bases from V and 0 bases from J, with 14 bases between. CDR3 nucleotide sequence: TGTGCCAGCAGCCGAAAACGAGAGAACTCTGGAAACACCATATATTTT. Translation: CASSRKRENSGNTIYF.

The rearrangement uses TRBV19 and TRBJ2-1; the D gene is possibly TRBD2 (6 bases). The CDR3 is 15 residues long. The V gene lost 5 bases and the J gene lost 4 bases, with 15 bases spanning the gap. CDR1 LNHDA and CDR2 SQIVND come from the germline V gene (reference sequence). CDR3: CASSDTGESYNEQFF. The CDR3 DNA reads as TGTGCCAGTAGTGATACGGGGGAGAGTTACAATGAGCAGTTCTTC.

As regards this clone: Additional DNA sequences in this sample encode the identical CDR3. This sequence joins TRBV27 and TRBJ2-5, with TRBD2 matching over 13 bases. This CDR3 is 14 amino acids long. V lost 9 bases, J lost 5 bases, and 6 bases stayed unmatched. Germline CDR1 and CDR2: MNHEY and SMNVEV (reference sequence). CDR3 sequence (DNA): TGTGCCAGTCGACTAGCGGGGGGCCGGGAGACCCAGTACTTC. As protein: CASRLAGGRETQYF.

This clone was picked up one time. The CDR3 reads CASSPAGANSGNTIYF. CDR3 in DNA: TGTGCCAGCAGCCCCGCAGGGGCCAACTCTGGAAACACCATATATTTT. The chain couples TRBV7-9 to TRBJ1-3; weak D call: TRBD1 (6 bases). The germline V gene encodes CDR1 SEHNR and CDR2 FQNEAQ (reference sequence). V was pared by 5 bases and J by 0 bases, with 14 bases between. The CDR3 extends over 16 amino acids.

V is TRBV2 and J is TRBJ1-4, with 7 bases aligning to TRBD1. This CDR3 has 14 residues. V dropped 9 bases and J dropped 4; count of bases not matched to a gene: 8. CDR1 is SNHLY, CDR2 FYNNEI, per germline. The CDR3 bases are TGTGCCAGTGGTAGACAGGGCCTTAATGAAAAACTGTTTTTT. Amino acid sequence: CASGRQGLNEKLFF.

The chain links TRBV6-1 to TRBJ1-4, with D unclear. The CDR3 runs to 15 residues. V gave up 4 bases and J gave up 0 bases, with 9 bases separating them. The germline CDR1 and CDR2 sequences are MNHNS and SASEGT. For the CDR3, the DNA is TGTGCCAGCAGTGGAACAATTGCAACTAATGAAAAACTGTTTTTT. This codes for CASSGTIATNEKLFF.

The genes are TRBV11-1 and TRBJ1-1; no clear D. The CDR3 runs 11 residues. Germline lookup yields CDR1 SGHAT and CDR2 FQDESV (reference sequence). V shed 5 bases and J shed 7 bases, with 8 bases lying between them. The CDR3 reads CASSPGYEAFF. In DNA, the CDR3 is TGTGCCAGCAGCCCCGGGTATGAAGCTTTCTTT.

This clone was counted a few times. This sequence joins TRBV27 and TRBJ2-3, with TRBD2 matching over 10 bases. The V gene's germline CDR1 is MNHEY and CDR2 SMNVEV (reference sequence). With V trimmed by 0 bases and J by 6 bases, 9 bases remained unmatched. CDR3 size: 17 residues. The DNA of the CDR3 is TGTGCCAGCAGTTTATCCTCAGCGGGGGGGCCTGTTGATACGCAGTATTTT. As protein: CASSLSSAGGPVDTQYF.

This clone was found once. V gene TRBV29-1 combines with J gene TRBJ1-2; D perhaps matches TRBD1 (6 bases). CDR1 and CDR2 (germline): SQVTM, ANQGSEA. Trimming pared 7 bases from V and 8 bases from J, leaving 17 bases between. The CDR3 totals 12 residues. The CDR3 is CSGAYRAGGYTF. The CDR3 DNA sequence: TGCAGCGGAGCCTACAGGGCAGGAGGCTACACCTTC. Variable domain in full (rest from reference TRBV29-1 and TRBJ1-2): SAVISQKPSRDICQRGTSLTIQCQVDSQVTMMFWYRQQPGQSLTLIATANQGSEATYESGFVIDKFPISRPNLTFSTLTVSNMSPEDSSIYLCSGAYRAGGYTFGSGTRLTVV.

This sequence joins TRBV5-1 and TRBJ2-5; no clear D. Trimming removed 7 bases from V and 7 bases from J, with 17 bases in between. The CDR3 sequence is 13 residues long. Germline CDR1 is SGHRS and CDR2 is YFSETQ. This CDR3 is CASELSGLGTQYF. CDR3 sequence (DNA): TGCGCCAGCGAACTTTCGGGTTTAGGGACCCAGTACTTC.

This chain uses TRBV2 with TRBJ1-5; perhaps TRBD1 as D (5 bases). The V and J ends lost 7 bases and 3 bases respectively, with 10 bases between them. Germline CDR1 SNHLY, CDR2 FYNNEI. This CDR3 is 13 amino acids long. This chain's CDR3 is CASNQGHNQPQHF. CDR3 DNA: TGTGCCAGCAACCAGGGCCACAATCAGCCCCAGCATTTT.

The chain is built from TRBV27 and TRBJ2-2, with D perhaps matching TRBD2 (6 bases). This CDR3 region has 14 residues. Trimming took off 6 bases at V and 3 bases at J, with 11 bases between the two ends. Germline-derived CDR1 and CDR2 are MNHEY and SMNVEV (reference sequence). DNA for the CDR3: TGTGCCAGCAGGACGGACTATTACACCGGGGAGCTGTTTTTT. Amino acids: CASRTDYYTGELFF.

The chain recombines TRBV5-1 with TRBJ2-5, with D possibly being TRBD1 (6 bases). The J call may be mistaken, given a closer DNA end match to TRBJ2-7. The CDR3 is 15 amino acids. Germline CDR1 is SGHRS and CDR2 is YFSETQ. The CDR3 bases are TGCGCCAGCAGTCGTACCGGGACACCTGAATACGAGCAGTACTTC. Translated, it gives CASSRTGTPEYEQYF.

The chain employs TRBV13 and TRBJ2-7; 7 positions agree with TRBD2. Trimming at V came to 4 bases and at J to 0 bases, leaving 3 bases not matched to a gene. The germline CDR1 and CDR2 sequences are PRHDT and FYEKMQ (reference sequence). The CDR3 covers 14 residues. CDR3 nucleotide sequence: TGTGCCAGCAGCTCCCGCGGGAGCTCCTACGAGCAGTACTTC. Translation gives CASSSRGSSYEQYF.

Here the CDR3 reads CASSEGGHGANVLTF. In DNA form, the CDR3 reads TGCGCCAGCAGTGAGGGAGGGCACGGGGCCAACGTCCTGACTTTC. V is TRBV10-2 and J is TRBJ2-6; maybe TRBD2 (6 bases). Germline V gene lookup returns CDR1 WSHSY and CDR2 SAAADI. Trimming left V 2 bases short and J 4 bases short, with 9 bases between. This CDR3 region has 15 residues.

V is TRBV5-6 and J is TRBJ1-4; 8 nucleotides match TRBD1. With V trimmed by 4 bases and J by 5 bases, 4 bases remained unmatched. This CDR3 has 14 amino acids. Germline V gene sequence: CDR1 SGHDT, CDR2 YYEEEE. DNA of the CDR3: TGTGCCAGCAGCCGAGGACAGGGAAATGAAAAACTGTTTTTT. Translation gives CASSRGQGNEKLFF.

The chain links TRBV5-1 to TRBJ2-3; D is possibly TRBD1 (5 bases). Deletions cut 2 bases from V and 2 bases from J, with 15 bases between. Germline V gene data show CDR1 as SGHRS and CDR2 as YFSETQ. The CDR3 has 16 residues. As DNA, the CDR3 is TGCGCCAGCAGCTTTGGCGGACAAGTAACCACAGATACGCAGTATTTT. It encodes CASSFGGQVTTDTQYF.

The gene calls are TRBV10-3 and TRBJ2-7; TRBD2 aligns across 10 bases. V trimming: 5 bases; J trimming: 7 bases; junction bases outside the gene matches: 32. CDR1 and CDR2 (germline): ENHRY, SYGVKD. The CDR3 loop spans 22 amino acids. The CDR3 DNA reads as TGTGCCATCAGTCGGCCGCCCCGGATAGGGACTAGCGCGGGAGCGGGGAAGGGAGAGCAGTACTTC. It specifies CAISRPPRIGTSAGAGKGEQYF.

V gene TRBV5-1 combines with J gene TRBJ2-2; 7 bases agree with TRBD2. The CDR3 runs 13 residues. Looked up from germline, CDR1 is SGHRS and CDR2 is YFSETQ. Unmatched junction bases numbered 0, after V lost 3 bases and J lost 4 bases. The CDR3 protein is CASSWGGTGELFF. The CDR3 coding sequence is TGCGCCAGCAGCTGGGGGGGCACCGGGGAGCTGTTTTTT.

This clone was seen once. This chain uses TRBV5-1 with TRBJ2-7; no clear D. There are 12 residues in the CDR3. The V end was cut by 2 bases, the J end by 4 bases, with 7 bases between. Germline V gene sequence: CDR1 SGHRS, CDR2 YFSETQ. DNA for the CDR3: TGCGCCAGCAGCTTCGGAGAGTACGAGCAGTACTTC. It specifies CASSFGEYEQYF.

The CDR3 coding sequence is TGTGCCAGCAGCTTAGATCGGGACACAGCCTATGGCTACACCTTC. This sequence encodes CASSLDRDTAYGYTF. This chain connects TRBV11-2 to TRBJ1-2, with D possibly being TRBD1 (6 bases). Germline CDR1 is SGHAT and CDR2 is FQNNGV. The CDR3 length is 15 residues. Trimming shortened V by 0 bases and J by 4 bases, and 12 bases separated the two germline ends. The full variable domain, with the rest looked up from reference TRBV11-2 and TRBJ1-2, is EAGVAQSPRYKIIEKRQSVAFWCNPISGHATLYWYQQILGQGPKLLIQFQNNGVVDDSQLPKDRFSAERLKGVDSTLKIQPAKLEDSAVYLCASSLDRDTAYGYTFGSGTRLTVV.

The rearrangement links TRBV9 to TRBJ2-5; unclear D gene. Trimming removed 0 bases at V and 5 bases at J, with 17 bases between. Germline loops: CDR1 SGDLS, CDR2 YYNGEE. The CDR3 runs to 16 residues. As DNA, the CDR3 is TGTGCCAGCAGCGTAGAGGCGAGACGGGTGCCTGAGACCCAGTACTTC. Translation gives CASSVEARRVPETQYF.

The chain uses TRBV6-6 and TRBJ1-3; the D gene is possibly TRBD1 (5 bases). Germline values: CDR1 MNHNY, CDR2 SVGAGI (reference sequence). V was clipped by 0 bases and J by 1 base, with 10 bases between them. The CDR3 length is 16 residues. CDR3 sequence reads: CASSYSRQGSGNTIYF. CDR3 bases: TGTGCCAGCAGTTACTCGAGGCAGGGATCTGGAAACACCATATATTTT.

V usage is TRBV27 and J usage is TRBJ2-3; D is possibly TRBD2 (6 bases). Per the germline V gene, CDR1 is MNHEY and CDR2 is SMNVEV (reference sequence). This CDR3 has 15 residues. V dropped 5 bases and J dropped 0 bases, with 12 bases sitting between them. CDR3 in amino acids: CASSKGLPSTDTQYF. As DNA, the CDR3 is TGTGCCAGCAGTAAAGGACTACCTAGCACAGATACGCAGTATTTT.

The rearrangement links TRBV7-9 to TRBJ2-7; no clear D. Germline lookup yields CDR1 SEHNR and CDR2 FQNEAQ (reference sequence). This CDR3 has 12 amino acids. V was pared by 6 bases and J by 5 bases, with 11 bases between. The CDR3 here is CASSKIGDEQYF. CDR3 coding DNA: TGTGCCAGCAGTAAGATCGGAGACGAGCAGTACTTC.

The CDR3 here is CASSETGGLYSGTQETQYF. CDR3 DNA sequence: TGTGCCAGCAGTGAAACTGGAGGGCTCTATAGCGGTACCCAAGAGACCCAGTACTTC. The chain is built from TRBV6-1 and TRBJ2-5; a possible D gene is TRBD2 (6 bases). Germline V CDR1 and CDR2: MNHNS, SASEGT. V was shortened by 2 bases and J by 1 base, with 23 bases between the two germline ends. The CDR3 spans 19 residues.

The chain is built from TRBV7-3 and TRBJ2-7; D is perhaps TRBD1 (6 bases). The V end was cut by 2 bases, the J end by 2 bases, with 16 bases between. CDR3 length: 16 residues. Looked up from germline, CDR1 is SGHTA and CDR2 is FQGTGA. This chain's CDR3 is CASSLVRAGVPYEQYF. CDR3 DNA: TGTGCCAGCAGCTTAGTGAGGGCAGGGGTCCCCTACGAGCAGTACTTC.

The chain is built from TRBV5-8 and TRBJ2-1; D call uncertain. The CDR3 loop spans 15 amino acids. Trimming took 0 bases from V and 4 from J, leaving 11 bases between them. Per the germline V gene, CDR1 is SGHTS and CDR2 is YDEGEE. The CDR3 loop is CASSLGALSYNEQFF. CDR3 coding DNA: TGTGCCAGCAGCTTGGGGGCTCTTTCGTACAATGAGCAGTTCTTC.

CDR3 bases: TGTGCCAGCATGGGACAGGGCATCTATGGCTACACCTTC. Its translation: CASMGQGIYGYTF. The V and J genes are TRBV2 and TRBJ1-2; 9 positions agree with TRBD1. V trimming: 7 bases; J trimming: 4 bases; junction bases outside the gene matches: 4. Germline V CDR1 and CDR2: SNHLY, FYNNEI. The length of the CDR3 is 13 residues.

The chain links TRBV6-6 to TRBJ1-2; TRBD1 matches 7 bases. CDR1 and CDR2 (germline): MNHNY, SVGAGI (reference sequence). The ends lost 0 bases at V and 7 bases at J; junction bases unmatched: 8. This CDR3 has 15 amino acids. The CDR3 sequence: CASSYSPGTAIGYTF. CDR3 in DNA: TGTGCCAGCAGTTACTCACCGGGGACAGCTATTGGCTACACCTTC.

Concerning this clone itself: Distinct nucleotide sequences in the sample also encode this CDR3. The chain is built from TRBV27 and TRBJ1-3; perhaps TRBD1 as D (6 bases). The germline V and J ends were trimmed by 6 bases and 2 bases, with 11 bases remaining between them. The germline gives CDR1 MNHEY, CDR2 SMNVEV (reference sequence). CDR3 length: 14 amino acids. Written as DNA, the CDR3 is TGTGCCAGCAGCGGGGGGGGCACTGGAAACACCATATATTTT. Its translation: CASSGGGTGNTIYF.

The rearrangement links TRBV19 to TRBJ1-1, with 7 positions matching TRBD1. Germline V gene lookup returns CDR1 LNHDA and CDR2 SQIVND (reference sequence). V lost 7 bases and J lost 11; bases outside the gene matches: 10. The CDR3 has 12 amino acids. CDR3 nucleotides: TGTGCCAGTACCGAGGGGGCGCGCCCCGCTTTCTTT. Amino acid sequence: CASTEGARPAFF.